This T cell receptor beta chain was captured by sequencing in a study of glioma-infiltrating T cells after dendritic cell vaccination. Isocitrate dehydrogenase mutation was absent in all glioblastoma patients. Sequencing was performed with immunoSEQ multiplex PCR; in TCRdb, only in-frame clones are kept and a portion is missing. Counted here are 35,000 to 40,000 clones, about 80% occurring once; the ten biggest clones make up roughly 7.7%. The origin of this receptor is a human donor with glioblastoma. The source material was blood, sampled before dendritic cell vaccination.

CDR3 in amino acids: CASSLGGSPDTQYF. In DNA, the CDR3 is TGTGCCAGCAGCTTAGGGGGCTCGCCCGATACGCAGTATTTT. The chain links TRBV7-6 to TRBJ2-3; tentative D call: TRBD1 (5 bases). V lost 1 base and J lost 6, with 11 bases in between. Germline lookup yields CDR1 SGHVS and CDR2 FNYEAQ. This CDR3 has 14 amino acids. The variable domain in full, completed from reference TRBV7-6 and TRBJ2-3, reads GAGVSQSPRYKVTKRGQDVALRCDPISGHVSLYWYRQALGQGPEFLTYFNYEAQQDKSGLPNDRFSAERPEGSISTLTIQRTEQRDSAMYRCASSLGGSPDTQYFGPGTRLTVL.